This entry is about one T cell receptor (beta chain). This clone appeared once. Its recognized antigen is unknown. Base qualities were left out, and no much larger clone turns up one base away. Sorted unstimulated T cells, along with proliferating T cells recovered from mixed lymphocyte reactions, underwent TCRbeta CDR3 sequencing. Fresh whole blood from about ten HLA-typed healthy donors served as the source for isolating PBMCs. To map where alloreactive clones came from, CD4+ non-regulatory T cells in the unstimulated state were FACS-sorted. Library method: the immunoSEQ multiplex PCR assay. Each sample had roughly 100,000 TCR templates assayed by the deep sequencing platform. Genomic DNA extracted from sorted T cells was used for TCRbeta CDR3 sequencing. The authors' analysis ran thus. The R programming language was used for clonal analysis of the TCRbeta CDR3 data. Alloreactive CD4+ and CD8+ clones were identified by comparing unstimulated samples to CFSE-low samples taken after the reaction. Regulatory or non-regulatory origin of alloreactive CD4+ clones was assigned by matching sequences to the sorted unstimulated Treg and non-Treg repertoires. Here the immuneACCESS table is served through TCRdb, limited to in-frame sequences with V and J called. Missing clones are a known gap in these copies; in checked studies unresolved V genes cover under half, and the rest lacks a known reason. The V and J calls and the clone size are those of that table, but D and trimming were determined from the DNA. The sample table records about 94,000 clones; 94% of these occur just once. Together, the top ten hold around 0.3% of the sample.

The germline V gene sets CDR1 to SGDLS and CDR2 to YYNGEE. Spanning cysteine to phenylalanine, the CDR3 consists of 15 amino acids. Solely the CDR3 DNA is kept, with 45 bases framed from the first base. V drops 0 bases and J drops 0 bases, leaving 8 bases in between. The record originates from a study of siplizumab effects on memory and regulatory T cells (dated by TCRdb to the late 2010s). For the wider study: The study examined how the anti-CD2 antibody siplizumab affects alloreactive T-cell subsets in allogeneic mixed lymphocyte reactions built from human PBMCs. Summary of the overall study and its limitations: About 75-97% of proliferating CD4+ or CD8+ clones could not be given a naive or memory phenotype. Siplizumab significantly reduced the cumulative frequency of alloreactive sequences traceable to unstimulated CD4+ memory T cells. Among mappable alloreactive CD4+ clones, an average Treg-derived fraction of roughly 71% was observed with siplizumab, compared with around 28% in control reactions. Greater diversity appeared to be present in unstimulated naive T cells than in memory T cells, and a substantial contribution to the alloresponse seemed to be made by naive cells. Because sequences below about 10^-5 frequency were poorly captured, only a minor fraction of alloreactive clones could be mapped to unstimulated subsets. Whether proliferating Tregs from siplizumab cultures were suppressive was not functionally confirmed.

The sequence is built from TRBV9 and TRBJ2-3; the D segment cannot be called with confidence. Sequencing was carried out using non-Treg CD4+ T cells sorted from blood. The cell subset or site label corresponds to: FACS-sorted unstimulated CD4+ non-regulatory T cells. The clonotype originates from a human donor in good health. The nucleotide sequence reads TGTGCCAGCAGCGTAGGTACAGTTAGCACAGATACGCAGTATTTT. It is translated as CASSVGTVSTDTQYF.